The following is a T cell receptor (beta chain) sequence with its context. Generated by immunoSEQ multiplex PCR, the TCRdb table keeps only in-frame clones and is missing some. The repertoire holds about 68,000 clones, with about 97% as singletons. This sample stems from a study of technical replicates of blood from several donors. V lost 0 bases, J lost 8 bases, and 13 bases lay in between. From germline, CDR1 is MNHEY and CDR2 SMNVEV (reference sequence). The length of the CDR3 is 14 residues. What was sequenced was T cells isolated from PBMCs. This sequence joins TRBV27 and TRBJ1-2; D might be TRBD1 (5 bases). This sequence originates from a human donor in good health. The CDR3 bases are TGTGCCAGCAGTTTATCGGTAGGGGCGCGGGGCTACACCTTC. Translation: CASSLSVGARGYTF.